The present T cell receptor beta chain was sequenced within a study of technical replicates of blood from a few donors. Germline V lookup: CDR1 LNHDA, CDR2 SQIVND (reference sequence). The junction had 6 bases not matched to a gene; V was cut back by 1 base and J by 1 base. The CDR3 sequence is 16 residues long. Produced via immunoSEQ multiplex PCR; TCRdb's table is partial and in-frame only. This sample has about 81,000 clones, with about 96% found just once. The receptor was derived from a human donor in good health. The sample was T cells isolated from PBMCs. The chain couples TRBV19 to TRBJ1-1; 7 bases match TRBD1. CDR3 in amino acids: CASSIVYQGGNTEAFF. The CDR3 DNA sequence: TGTGCCAGTAGTATAGTGTACCAGGGGGGGAACACTGAAGCTTTCTTT.